Listed here is a single TCR beta chain. This record comes from a study of OX40 agonist ivuxolimab in advanced cancers. Clones were read by immunoSEQ multiplex PCR, and TCRdb kept only the in-frame ones, dropping some. The table lists approximately 76,000 clones, approximately 83% of them singletons, with roughly 6% in the top ten. Deletions cut 8 bases from V and 7 bases from J, with 20 bases between. The germline CDR1 and CDR2 sequences are MNHEY and SVGAGI. The CDR3 spans 14 residues. Source: CD4+ or CD8+ T cells sorted from blood, taken in a trial of the OX40 agonist ivuxolimab. The source is an adult with an advanced solid tumor such as melanoma, head and neck, liver or kidney cancer. The chain has TRBV6-5 and TRBJ1-1, with D tentatively TRBD1 (6 bases). The DNA of the CDR3 is TGTGCCAGCGTCAAGAGGGGGTTGGGAATTGAAGCTTTCTTT. Amino acid sequence: CASVKRGLGIEAFF.